Listed below are T cell receptor beta chains from one sample, sequenced in a study of blood T cell repertoires in COVID-19. Some clones are missing from TCRdb's copy, which holds only in-frame ones; the method was immunoSEQ multiplex PCR. This table has about 78,000 clones, 77% appearing once. Material: peripheral blood. Every receptor here comes from a human donor in a cohort sampled during active COVID-19. The CDR3 runs from the conserved cysteine through the conserved F or W. Each record gives: V gene, CDR3 length, clone size, D gene, J gene, CDR3 DNA, CDR3 protein. D genes are given only for firm matches. For some rows the clone size is stated as once, few or many, or as a class when expanded; others skip it.

V: TRBV5-6; length: 15; size: .; D: .; J: TRBJ1-1; DNA: TGTGCCAGCAGCCCCTGGGTCCTTCGAGGTACTGAAGCTTTCTTT; CDR3: CASSPWVLRGTEAFF
V: TRBV5-1; length: 15; size: few; D: TRBD1; J: TRBJ1-2; DNA: TGCGCCAGCAGCCCCGACAGGGGGCTGGGCTATGGCTACACCTTC; CDR3: CASSPDRGLGYGYTF
V: TRBV7-8; length: 14; size: .; D: TRBD1; J: TRBJ2-1; DNA: TGTGCCAGCAGCCATGTGGGACAGGTGTTTGAGCAGTTCTTC; CDR3: CASSHVGQVFEQFF
V: TRBV20-1; length: 11; size: once; D: .; J: TRBJ1-6; DNA: TGCAGTGCTAGAGACGGGTCACCCCTCCACTTT; CDR3: CSARDGSPLHF
V: TRBV6-2/TRBV6-3; length: 14; size: .; D: TRBD1; J: TRBJ1-6; DNA: TGTGCCAGCAGTATTGGACAGGGGGATTCACCCCTCCACTTT; CDR3: CASSIGQGDSPLHF
V: TRBV10-3; length: 11; size: .; D: .; J: TRBJ1-1; DNA: TGTGCCACTCGAGGTAGCACTGAAGCTTTCTTT; CDR3: CATRGSTEAFF
V: TRBV12-3/TRBV12-4; length: 13; size: .; D: .; J: TRBJ2-7; DNA: TGTGCCAGCAAGCTGACAGGACGGTACGAGCAGTACTTC; CDR3: CASKLTGRYEQYF
V: TRBV4-2; length: 16; size: .; D: TRBD1; J: TRBJ1-2; DNA: TGTGCCAGCAGCCAAGTAGACGACAGGGGGATAAGTGGCTACACCTTC; CDR3: CASSQVDDRGISGYTF
V: TRBV18; length: 16; size: .; D: TRBD1; J: TRBJ2-2; DNA: TGTGCCAGCTCACCATCCGGGACAGTGTCCACCGGGGAGCTGTTTTTT; CDR3: CASSPSGTVSTGELFF
V: TRBV4-2; length: 14; size: .; D: TRBD2; J: TRBJ2-7; DNA: TGTGCCAGCAGCCAAGCTAGCGGGGAACCCGAGCAGTACTTC; CDR3: CASSQASGEPEQYF
V: TRBV13; length: 14; size: few; D: .; J: TRBJ1-1; DNA: TGTGCCAGCAGCTCCCTCAGAGGGAACACTGAAGCTTTCTTT; CDR3: CASSSLRGNTEAFF
V: TRBV25-1; length: 15; size: .; D: .; J: TRBJ1-1; DNA: TGTGCCAGCAGTGATGCGGGGGTGGGGGACACTGAAGCTTTCTTT; CDR3: CASSDAGVGDTEAFF
V: TRBV7-2; length: 14; size: .; D: TRBD1; J: TRBJ1-2; DNA: TGTGCCAGCAGGCCAACAGGGGCCTCCGATGGCTACACCTTC; CDR3: CASRPTGASDGYTF
V: TRBV6-5; length: 14; size: .; D: .; J: TRBJ2-3; DNA: TGTGCCAGCATTGTCACCGGGGGAACAGATACGCAGTATTTT; CDR3: CASIVTGGTDTQYF
V: TRBV13; length: 15; size: .; D: TRBD1; J: TRBJ1-2; DNA: TGTGCCAGCAGCTCAAGGGGGCGCCTTAACTATGGCTACACCTTC; CDR3: CASSSRGRLNYGYTF
V: TRBV5-1; length: 15; size: few; D: .; J: TRBJ2-7; DNA: TGCGCCAGCAGCTTGGATCCAGGGGCCAGGAACGAGCAGTACTTC; CDR3: CASSLDPGARNEQYF
V: TRBV12-1; length: 17; size: .; D: .; J: TRBJ2-7; DNA: TGTGCCAGCAGCTTTGGGACCCGGGACAGGCGGACCTACGAGCAGTACTTC; CDR3: CASSFGTRDRRTYEQYF
V: TRBV5-1; length: 14; size: .; D: TRBD1; J: TRBJ2-7; DNA: TGCGCCAGCAGCTTCCAACAGGGGGCCTACGAGCAGTACTTC; CDR3: CASSFQQGAYEQYF
V: TRBV25-1; length: 15; size: .; D: .; J: TRBJ1-1; DNA: TGTGCCAGCAGTGCTAGAGAGGGGGTAGGGACTGAAGCTTTCTTT; CDR3: CASSAREGVGTEAFF
V: TRBV24-1; length: 15; size: once; D: TRBD1; J: TRBJ1-2; DNA: TGTGCCACCAGTGATAACGGACAGGGGAACTATGGCTACACCTTC; CDR3: CATSDNGQGNYGYTF
V: TRBV19; length: 14; size: .; D: TRBD1; J: TRBJ1-2; DNA: TGTGCCACTTCAGACAGGGCCGATTTCTATGGCTACACCTTC; CDR3: CATSDRADFYGYTF
V: TRBV5-5; length: 13; size: .; D: .; J: TRBJ2-5; DNA: TGTGCCAGCAGAGTGGACAGTACTGGGACCCAGTACTTC; CDR3: CASRVDSTGTQYF
V: TRBV6-1; length: 17; size: few; D: .; J: TRBJ1-5; DNA: TGTGCCAGCAGTGAATCAATTGGGCAGGGAGGGAATCAGCCCCAGCATTTT; CDR3: CASSESIGQGGNQPQHF
V: TRBV2; length: 14; size: .; D: .; J: TRBJ1-1; DNA: TGTGCCAGCAGTGGACAGAGACTGAACACTGAAGCTTTCTTT; CDR3: CASSGQRLNTEAFF
V: TRBV11-2; length: 15; size: .; D: TRBD1; J: TRBJ1-4; DNA: TGTGCCAGCAGCAAACGGGGACAGGGGCCCGAAAAACTGTTTTTT; CDR3: CASSKRGQGPEKLFF
V: TRBV5-1; length: 13; size: .; D: TRBD2; J: TRBJ2-7; DNA: TGCGCCAGCAGCTTACTAGCGGGGGCGGAGCAGTACTTC; CDR3: CASSLLAGAEQYF
V: TRBV18; length: 16; size: .; D: TRBD2; J: TRBJ2-7; DNA: TGTGCCAGCTCGCAGGGACTAGCGTTGACTTCCTACGAGCAGTACTTC; CDR3: CASSQGLALTSYEQYF
V: TRBV9; length: 15; size: few; D: TRBD2; J: TRBJ2-1; DNA: TGTGCCAGCAGCGTAGAAGCGGGGGGACCGTATGAGCAGTTCTTC; CDR3: CASSVEAGGPYEQFF
V: TRBV6-5; length: 14; size: .; D: TRBD2; J: TRBJ2-5; DNA: TGTGCCAGCAGCGGGAGGGGGAGCCTTATGTCCCAGTACTTC; CDR3: CASSGRGSLMSQYF
V: TRBV4-2; length: 15; size: .; D: TRBD1; J: TRBJ2-7; DNA: TGTGCCAGCAGCCAGTGGACAGGGGGATCCTACGAGCAGTACTTC; CDR3: CASSQWTGGSYEQYF
V: TRBV5-1; length: 14; size: once; D: TRBD2; J: TRBJ2-7; DNA: TGCGCCAGCAGCTTTGAGACTAGCGGGGGGGTTCGGTACTTC; CDR3: CASSFETSGGVRYF
V: TRBV9; length: 16; size: .; D: TRBD1; J: TRBJ2-3; DNA: TGTGCCAGCAGCTCGTCCGGGACAGGGGCCATGGATACGCAGTATTTT; CDR3: CASSSSGTGAMDTQYF
V: TRBV5-1; length: 15; size: .; D: TRBD1; J: TRBJ2-7; DNA: TGCGCCAGCAGCCCAGGGGGTGGGGGCAGCCACGAGCAGTACTTC; CDR3: CASSPGGGGSHEQYF
V: TRBV10-3; length: 13; size: .; D: TRBD1; J: TRBJ2-7; DNA: TGTGCCATCAGCAGACAGGGGGCCTACGAGCAGTACTTC; CDR3: CAISRQGAYEQYF
V: TRBV4-3; length: 17; size: .; D: TRBD1; J: TRBJ1-1; DNA: TGCGCCAGCAGCCACAGGGGGCTCGATGGTATAAACACTGAAGCTTTCTTT; CDR3: CASSHRGLDGINTEAFF
V: TRBV5-1; length: 13; size: .; D: .; J: TRBJ2-7; DNA: TGCGCCAGCAGCTTAGCAGGGGCGGACGAGCAGTACTTC; CDR3: CASSLAGADEQYF
V: TRBV6-6; length: 14; size: .; D: TRBD1; J: TRBJ1-4; DNA: TGTGCCACAACCCGGGACAGCGCCGATGAAAAACTGTTTTTT; CDR3: CATTRDSADEKLFF
V: TRBV10-2; length: 12; size: .; D: .; J: TRBJ2-7; DNA: TGCGCCAGCAAATCGATCTACTACGAGCAGTACTTC; CDR3: CASKSIYYEQYF
V: TRBV9; length: 15; size: .; D: .; J: TRBJ1-2; DNA: TGTGCCAGCAGCGTCGGGGGGGTTATTAACTATGGCTACACCTTC; CDR3: CASSVGGVINYGYTF
V: TRBV7-9; length: 12; size: .; D: .; J: TRBJ1-6; DNA: TGTGCCAGCAGCTTGGTACAATCACCCCTCCACTTT; CDR3: CASSLVQSPLHF
V: TRBV6-5; length: 16; size: .; D: TRBD2; J: TRBJ2-5; DNA: TGTGCCAGCAGTTACCGTACTAGCGGGGGGGTAGAGACCCAGTACTTC; CDR3: CASSYRTSGGVETQYF
V: TRBV5-1; length: 15; size: .; D: .; J: TRBJ1-1; DNA: TGCGCCAGCAGCTTGGTAGGCGGGCTGGGCACTGAAGCTTTCTTT; CDR3: CASSLVGGLGTEAFF
V: TRBV6-4; length: 13; size: .; D: .; J: TRBJ1-1; DNA: TGTGCCAGCAGTGAACTCATGAACACTGAAGCTTTCTTT; CDR3: CASSELMNTEAFF
V: TRBV6-6; length: 13; size: .; D: .; J: TRBJ1-4; DNA: TGTGCCAGTGGGACAACAACTAATGAAAAACTGTTTTTT; CDR3: CASGTTTNEKLFF
V: TRBV3-1/TRBV3-2; length: 16; size: .; D: TRBD1; J: TRBJ2-1; DNA: TGTGCCAGCAGCCCGGCCGGGACAGAGATTTACAATGAGCAGTTCTTC; CDR3: CASSPAGTEIYNEQFF
V: TRBV5-1; length: 13; size: few; D: .; J: TRBJ1-2; DNA: TGCGCCAGCAGCTTCTCGCTAGACTATGGCTACACCTTC; CDR3: CASSFSLDYGYTF
V: TRBV10-3; length: 12; size: once; D: .; J: TRBJ1-2; DNA: TGTGCCATCAGTGAGTCCGGTAATGGCTACACCTTC; CDR3: CAISESGNGYTF
V: TRBV28; length: 12; size: once; D: .; J: TRBJ1-2; DNA: TGTGCCAGCAGTTTAACCCCGGTCCTGCGGCTCTTC; CDR3: CASSLTPVLRLF
V: TRBV18; length: 13; size: .; D: TRBD2; J: TRBJ2-7; DNA: TGTGCCAGCTCTCGCGCGGGGGGGCGCGAGCAGTACTTC; CDR3: CASSRAGGREQYF
V: TRBV9; length: 15; size: .; D: .; J: TRBJ1-2; DNA: TGTGCCAGCAGCGGAGGGGACATGTTAGGGCATGGCTACACCTTC; CDR3: CASSGGDMLGHGYTF
V: TRBV7-8; length: 15; size: few; D: .; J: TRBJ2-7; DNA: TGTGCCAGCAGCTTATCGGGCGGGGGCGGCTACGAGCAGTACTTC; CDR3: CASSLSGGGGYEQYF
V: TRBV11-3; length: 13; size: .; D: .; J: TRBJ2-7; DNA: TGTGCCAGCAGCTTGCGGGACAGAAACGAGCAGTACTTC; CDR3: CASSLRDRNEQYF
V: TRBV5-4; length: 15; size: .; D: TRBD2; J: TRBJ2-1; DNA: TGTGCCAGCAGTCTGAGCGGGGGGGCCCCCGTTGAGCAGTTCTTC; CDR3: CASSLSGGAPVEQFF
V: TRBV29-1; length: 13; size: .; D: .; J: TRBJ1-5; DNA: TGCAGCGTTGCATCAGCGATTGGACAGCCCCAGCATTTT; CDR3: CSVASAIGQPQHF
V: TRBV2; length: 12; size: .; D: .; J: TRBJ2-7; DNA: TGTGCCAGCACGGGGAGCTCCTACGAGCAGTACTTC; CDR3: CASTGSSYEQYF
V: TRBV7-9; length: 15; size: once; D: .; J: TRBJ1-1; DNA: TGTGCCAGCAGCTTCGGAGTAGGATCTAACACTGAAGCTTTCTTT; CDR3: CASSFGVGSNTEAFF
V: TRBV20-1; length: 13; size: .; D: TRBD2; J: TRBJ2-7; DNA: TGCAGTGCTAGTTCGGGGACTAGCGACGAGCAGTACTTC; CDR3: CSASSGTSDEQYF
V: TRBV6-4; length: 16; size: .; D: .; J: TRBJ2-3; DNA: TGTGCCAGCAGTAAGTTCGGCAGGGGCCTCACAGATACGCAGTATTTT; CDR3: CASSKFGRGLTDTQYF
V: TRBV7-8; length: 16; size: .; D: TRBD2; J: TRBJ2-5; DNA: TGTGCCAGCAGCCCTCCACGGGGGGGCACTAAAGAGACCCAGTACTTC; CDR3: CASSPPRGGTKETQYF
V: TRBV5-1; length: 14; size: .; D: .; J: TRBJ2-5; DNA: TGCGCCAGCAGACAAAACGCGGGGCAAGAGACCCAGTACTTC; CDR3: CASRQNAGQETQYF